Listed below are T cell receptor beta chains from one sample, sequenced in a study of T cell repertoires in cytomegalovirus infection. No cognate antigen is known for these TCRs. Via MiXCR, TCRdb re-called the reads, giving one row per CDR3 protein. This table holds 800,000 to 950,000 distinct CDR3 sequences, approximately 32% found once. The material sequenced was cultured CD8+ T cells from PBMCs, taken from culture after CMV antigen stimulation. Source of these receptors: a human donor in good health (CMV status not recorded). Some clones in this sample may be carry-over from other donors' samples. CDR3s include the opening cysteine and the closing phenylalanine or tryptophan. Fields, in order: clone size, D gene, J gene, V gene, CDR3 protein, CDR3 DNA. The D gene is left open where the match is weak. Where a row states a size, it is once, few, many or the class of an expanded clone; other rows omit it.

>few|-|TRBJ2-1|TRBV28
CASSPRANEQFF
TGTGCCAGCAGTCCCCGAGCGAATGAGCAGTTCTTC
>many|-|TRBJ2-5|TRBV7-2
CASSLDRWGFQETQYF
TGTGCCAGCAGCCTAGACAGGTGGGGATTCCAAGAGACCCAGTACTTC
>-|TRBD1|TRBJ1-6|TRBV9
CASSDSGTENSPLHF
TGTGCCAGCAGCGATTCCGGGACAGAGAATTCACCCCTCCACTTT
>few|-|TRBJ1-5|TRBV27
CASSLSVGGDQPQHF
TGTGCCAGCAGTTTATCAGTGGGGGGAGATCAGCCCCAGCATTTT
>-|-|TRBJ2-3|TRBV7-9
CASSSPPQGGGYTDTQYF
TGTGCCAGCAGCTCCCCGCCTCAGGGGGGGGGTTACACAGATACGCAGTATTTT
>many|-|TRBJ2-7|TRBV2
CASRGYEQYF
TGTGCCAGCAGGGGGTACGAGCAGTACTTC
>few|TRBD1|TRBJ1-6|TRBV4-1
CASSQGQGSPLHF
TGTGCCAGCAGCCAAGGACAGGGATCACCCCTCCACTTT
>-|TRBD1|TRBJ2-1|TRBV9
CASRTPGGNEQFF
TGTGCCAGCAGGACTCCAGGGGGCAATGAGCAGTTCTTC
>-|-|TRBJ2-1|TRBV12-3/TRBV12-4
CASSFEGVRQFF
TGTGCCAGCAGTTTCGAGGGGGTGAGGCAGTTCTTC
>-|TRBD2|TRBJ2-5|TRBV9
CASSPSGLAFQETQYF
TGTGCCAGCAGCCCCTCGGGACTAGCGTTCCAAGAGACCCAGTACTTC
>-|-|TRBJ2-2|TRBV27
CASSLGSAAGELFF
TGTGCCAGCAGCCTAGGCTCGGCGGCCGGGGAGCTGTTTTTT
>-|-|TRBJ1-5|TRBV7-9
CASSRNSALVNQPQHF
TGTGCCAGCAGCCGTAACAGCGCTCTCGTCAATCAGCCCCAGCATTTT
>-|TRBD1|TRBJ1-2|TRBV7-9
CASSLGQARGSGYTF
TGTGCCAGCAGCCTAGGACAGGCCCGCGGGTCTGGCTACACCTTC
>-|TRBD1|TRBJ1-2|TRBV7-9
CASSPRRGDGYTF
TGTGCCAGCAGCCCCCGCAGGGGGGATGGCTACACCTTC
>-|-|TRBJ2-3|TRBV5-4
CASSLAQTSTDTQYF
TGTGCCAGCAGCTTGGCGCAGACTAGCACAGATACGCAGTATTTT
>few|-|TRBJ2-5|TRBV6-5
CASSYSIASPRETQYF
TGTGCCAGCAGTTACTCGATAGCTAGCCCCCGAGAGACCCAGTACTTC
>many|-|TRBJ1-1|TRBV12-3/TRBV12-4
CASSPPGPGPTEAFF
TGTGCCAGCAGTCCCCCGGGACCCGGGCCCACTGAAGCTTTCTTT
>few|TRBD2|TRBJ2-3|TRBV27
CASSLRLAGLTLSTDTQYF
TGTGCCAGCAGTTTACGACTAGCGGGCCTTACCCTTAGCACAGATACGCAGTATTTT
>many|TRBD2|TRBJ2-1|TRBV7-2
CASSLRGDYMYNEQFF
TGTGCCAGCAGCTTACGAGGGGACTACATGTACAATGAGCAGTTCTTC
>-|-|TRBJ1-1|TRBV6-1
CASSDLGIYTEAFF
TGTGCCAGCAGTGACCTGGGGATTTACACTGAAGCTTTCTTT
>-|-|TRBJ1-3|TRBV12-5
CASGWSGNTIYF
TGTGCTAGTGGCTGGAGTGGAAACACCATATATTTT
>-|TRBD2|TRBJ2-5|TRBV5-8
CASSLVGGVGETQYF
TGTGCCAGCAGCTTGGTTGGGGGGGTAGGAGAGACCCAGTACTTC
>many|TRBD1|TRBJ1-5|TRBV5-5
CASSLSAGTGINQPQHF
TGTGCCAGCAGCTTGTCCGCCGGGACAGGGATCAATCAGCCCCAGCATTTT
>few|-|TRBJ1-2|TRBV28
CASSKVPNYGYTF
TGTGCCAGCAGTAAGGTACCGAACTATGGCTACACCTTC
>-|TRBD1|TRBJ2-3|TRBV28
CASSLMDRGFPSTDTQYF
TGTGCCAGCAGTTTAATGGACAGGGGTTTCCCTAGCACAGATACGCAGTATTTT
>-|-|TRBJ2-3|TRBV29-1
CSFGRSTDTQYF
TGCAGCTTCGGACGGAGCACAGATACGCAGTATTTT
>few|-|TRBJ2-3|TRBV5-5
CASSSLRAISTDTQYF
TGTGCCAGCAGCTCCCTCAGGGCGATAAGCACAGATACGCAGTATTTT
>few|-|TRBJ1-1|TRBV9
CASSAFTWGNTEAFF
TGTGCCAGCAGCGCCTTCACCTGGGGGAACACTGAAGCTTTCTTT
>few|-|TRBJ2-3|TRBV29-1
CSVDGTIRPTDTQYF
TGCAGCGTTGACGGGACCATCAGGCCCACAGATACGCAGTATTTT
>few|TRBD1|TRBJ2-1|TRBV6-1
CASSDGTGGFLNEQFF
TGTGCCAGCAGTGACGGGACAGGGGGCTTTTTGAATGAGCAGTTCTTC
>once|TRBD1|TRBJ2-5|TRBV6-2/TRBV6-3
CASSYSGTEETQYF
TGTGCCAGCAGTTACTCCGGGACAGAAGAGACCCAGTACTTC
>-|-|TRBJ2-1|TRBV27
CASSPMGYEQFF
TGTGCCAGCAGTCCCATGGGGTATGAGCAGTTCTTC
>-|-|TRBJ2-7|TRBV6-5
CASSAELSSYEQYF
TGTGCCAGCAGTGCCGAGTTGAGCTCCTACGAGCAGTACTTC
>few|-|TRBJ1-1|TRBV19
CASSLIRDTEAFF
TGTGCCAGTAGTCTCATCCGGGACACTGAAGCTTTCTTT
>-|-|TRBJ2-1|TRBV2
CAGHRGGEQFF
TGTGCCGGACACAGGGGAGGTGAGCAGTTCTTC
>once|-|TRBJ2-3|TRBV2
CAKGTAVSTDTQYF
TGTGCCAAAGGGACCGCAGTAAGCACAGATACGCAGTATTTT
>-|-|TRBJ1-4|TRBV6-6
CASSYSRGWDEKLFF
TGTGCCAGCAGTTACTCGAGGGGCTGGGATGAAAAACTGTTTTTT